The 27 T cell receptor beta chains below all came from one sample that was sequenced in a study of T cells in Graves' hyperthyroidism and ophthalmopathy. TCR beta CDR3 sequences were amplified from RNA transcripts. The HTBI primer set served for first-round RT-PCR of the TCR CDR3. TCRdb passed the multiplex PCR reads through MiXCR, listing each CDR3 protein once. This sample carries around 340,000 distinct CDR3 sequences, about a sixth of them seen once, and the ten largest clones take roughly a third. Sequencing was done on a sample of blood. These receptors were collected from a woman aged 30 to 39 with Graves' hyperthyroidism that later progressed to Graves' ophthalmopathy.

In this sample, this clonotype turned up a few times. This chain links TRBV7-9 with TRBJ2-2, with 11 bases matching TRBD2. V dropped 5 bases and J dropped 0; count of bases not matched to a gene: 2. CDR1 is SEHNR and CDR2 is FQNEAQ in the germline V gene (reference sequence). The length of the CDR3 is 16 residues. The DNA for the CDR3 is TGTGCCAGCAGCCAGGGACTAGCGGCGAACACCGGGGAGCTGTTTTTT. Residues: CASSQGLAANTGELFF. Full variable domain (missing parts from reference TRBV7-9 and TRBJ2-2): DTGVSQNPRHKITKRGQNVTFRCDPISEHNRLYWYRQTLGQGPEFLTYFQNEAQLEKSRLLSDRFSAERPKGSFSTLEIQRTEQGDSAMYLCASSQGLAANTGELFFGEGSRLTVL.

This clonotype appeared many times. V usage is TRBV20-1 and J usage is TRBJ2-3; 13 bases match TRBD2. Germline assignment: CDR1 DFQATT and CDR2 SNEGSKA (reference sequence). Trimming removed 6 bases from V and 2 bases from J; junction bases left unmatched: 8. CDR3 length: 16 amino acids. The chain's CDR3 is CSAPGLAGANTDTQYF. The CDR3 DNA is TGCAGTGCCCCCGGACTAGCGGGGGCCAACACAGATACGCAGTATTTT.

The chain employs TRBV6-1 and TRBJ1-2; the D gene is possibly TRBD1 (6 bases). The CDR3 extends over 15 amino acids. Germline lookup yields CDR1 MNHNS and CDR2 SASEGT. V lost 3 bases, J lost 5 bases, and 16 bases lay in between. The CDR3 here is CASSDLGQILYGYTF. For the CDR3, the DNA is TGTGCCAGCAGTGATCTTGGACAGATCCTTTATGGCTACACCTTC.

This clonotype was seen many times. This chain joins TRBV6-1 and TRBJ2-1; 11 positions agree with TRBD2. V trimming: 5 bases; J trimming: 4 bases; junction bases outside the gene matches: 10. This CDR3 contains 17 residues. Germline V lookup: CDR1 MNHNS, CDR2 SASEGT. CDR3 nucleotides: TGTGCCAGCAGTCTCCGTTTAGCGGGAGGGGGTTACAATGAGCAGTTCTTC. Translation: CASSLRLAGGGYNEQFF.

V gene TRBV4-2 combines with J gene TRBJ2-1; no firm D call. V shed 0 bases and J shed 5 bases, with 11 bases lying between them. The CDR3 length is 15 residues. CDR1 LGHNA and CDR2 YNFKEQ come from the germline V gene. As DNA, the CDR3 is TGTGCCAGCAGCCAAGATCAAGACCCGGACAATGAGCAGTTCTTC. Protein product: CASSQDQDPDNEQFF.

This clonotype was seen repeatedly, ten times or more. The V gene is TRBV12-3 or TRBV12-4, the J gene TRBJ1-1; D unresolved. V was clipped by 5 bases and J by 4 bases, with 11 bases between them. The CDR3 covers 13 residues. CDR3 protein: CASSPGTSTEAFF. CDR3 coding DNA: TGTGCCAGCAGTCCGGGCACAAGCACTGAAGCTTTCTTT.

Comment on this clonotype: One end of the junction fails to match germline, which may point to a read error. The rearrangement joins TRBV6-1 to TRBJ2-7; TRBD2 is a possible D gene (5 bases). Germline V gene lookup returns CDR1 MNHNS and CDR2 SASEGT. This CDR3 contains 14 residues. The DNA for the CDR3 is TGTGCCAGCAGTGAAACTGGGAGCTCCTACGAGCAGTGCTTC. It specifies CASSETGSSYEQCF.

The J gene is TRBJ1-6, the V gene TRBV7-2; D might be TRBD1 (6 bases). The CDR3 has 17 amino acids. Germline assignment: CDR1 SGHTA and CDR2 FQGNSA. V lost 7 bases, J lost 2 bases, and 18 bases lay in between. CDR3 region: CASNLDWTAPYNSPLHF. CDR3 bases: TGTGCCAGCAACCTCGACTGGACAGCCCCCTATAATTCACCCCTCCACTTT.

V gene TRBV30 combines with J gene TRBJ2-5; 11 bases fit TRBD1. J lost 3 bases, V lost 3 bases, and 3 bases had no gene match. Germline CDR1 and CDR2: GTSNPN and SVGIG (reference sequence). The CDR3 runs 14 residues. The CDR3, as DNA: TGTGCCTGGAGCTGGACAGGGGGCGAAGAGACCCAGTACTTC. Protein product: CAWSWTGGEETQYF. The variable domain in full, with the rest retrieved from reference TRBV30 and TRBJ2-5, is SQTIHQWPATLVQPVGSPLSLECTVEGTSNPNLYWYRQAAGRGLQLLFYSVGIGQISSEVPQNLSASRPQDRQFILSSKKLLLSDSGFYLCAWSWTGGEETQYFGPGTRLLVL.

In the case of this clonotype: A junction boundary mismatches the germline segment, possibly from a read error. V is TRBV30 and J is TRBJ2-7; TRBD1 matches at 8 bases. The CDR3 extends over 15 amino acids. Per germline, CDR1 GTSNPN and CDR2 SVGIG (reference sequence). The CDR3 loop is CAWRTRDRPSCEQYF. CDR3 DNA: TGTGCCTGGAGGACCCGGGACAGGCCTTCCTGCGAGCAGTACTTC.

This clonotype was counted at least ten times. The gene calls are TRBV28 and TRBJ1-1; D is perhaps TRBD1 (6 bases). The V and J ends lost 3 bases and 2 bases respectively, with 19 bases between them. The CDR3 has 17 amino acids. The germline CDR1 and CDR2 sequences are MDHEN and SYDVKM. This CDR3 reads CASSFEFMGGSNTEAFF. The CDR3 bases are TGTGCCAGCAGTTTTGAATTCATGGGGGGCTCAAACACTGAAGCTTTCTTT.

The chain has TRBV4-1 and TRBJ2-1; no clear D. Deletions cut 4 bases from V and 4 bases from J, with 14 bases between. The CDR3 totals 15 residues. The germline gives CDR1 MGHRA, CDR2 YSYEKL. The CDR3 DNA is TGCGCCAGCAGCCCGTCTGCGGCCTATTACAATGAGCAGTTCTTC. It yields the protein CASSPSAAYYNEQFF.

At least ten counts were recorded for this clonotype. This rearrangement joins TRBV9 to TRBJ2-3, with D perhaps TRBD2 (6 bases). Germline CDR1 and CDR2: SGDLS and YYNGEE. Trimming took off 7 bases at V and 2 bases at J, with 11 bases between the two ends. The CDR3 has 13 amino acids. The CDR3 protein is CASVGLNTDTQYF. The CDR3 DNA follows: TGTGCCAGCGTGGGACTCAACACAGATACGCAGTATTTT.

Ten or more counts support this clonotype. V usage is TRBV2 and J usage is TRBJ2-7; D may be TRBD2 (5 bases). Germline assignment: CDR1 SNHLY and CDR2 FYNNEI. V was pared by 3 bases and J by 5 bases, with 17 bases between. This CDR3 has 15 amino acids. In DNA form, the CDR3 reads TGTGCCAGCAGTGAGATCGGGGAAGCCCCTGACGAGCAGTACTTC. It specifies CASSEIGEAPDEQYF.

This clonotype was counted between two and nine times. The chain is built from TRBV2 and TRBJ2-1, with 8 bases aligning to TRBD2. Germline values: CDR1 SNHLY, CDR2 FYNNEI. Unmatched junction bases numbered 10, after V lost 2 bases and J lost 7 bases. The CDR3 is made up of 16 amino acids. CDR3 coding DNA: TGTGCCAGCAGTGAATTAAGTAGCGGGATAGAGAATGAGCAGTTCTTC. Translated: CASSELSSGIENEQFF. Drawing the rest from reference TRBV2 and TRBJ2-1, the complete variable domain is EPEVTQTPSHQVTQMGQEVILRCVPISNHLYFYWYRQILGQKVEFLVSFYNNEISEKSEIFDDQFSVERPDGSNFTLKIRSTKLEDSAMYFCASSELSSGIENEQFFGPGTRLTVL.

This clonotype was counted many times. The V call is TRBV20-1, the J call TRBJ2-3; perhaps TRBD1 as D (5 bases). The length of the CDR3 is 13 residues. V lost 5 bases and J 4 bases, leaving 13 bases between the germline ends. Germline-derived CDR1 and CDR2 are DFQATT and SNEGSKA (reference sequence). The CDR3, as DNA: TGCAGTGCTTTAGGGGCGGTGCCAGATACGCAGTATTTT. Translating gives CSALGAVPDTQYF.

This sequence joins TRBV30 and TRBJ1-1; TRBD1 might be the D (6 bases). The germline gives CDR1 GTSNPN, CDR2 SVGIG (reference sequence). This CDR3 is built from 15 residues. Deletions cut 3 bases from V and 1 base from J, with 15 bases between. The CDR3 sequence: CAWREQGPSNTEAFF. In DNA, the CDR3 is TGTGCCTGGAGGGAACAGGGCCCGTCGAACACTGAAGCTTTCTTT.

This sequence joins TRBV24-1 and TRBJ1-2; a possible D gene is TRBD1 (5 bases). Germline CDR1 reads KGHDR; CDR2 reads SFDVKD. The CDR3 is 13 amino acids. Trimming left V 5 bases short and J 2 bases short, with 8 bases between. CDR3 coding DNA: TGTGCCACCAGTGCCCGGGACAACTATGGCTACACCTTC. It yields the protein CATSARDNYGYTF.

The CDR3, as DNA: TGTGCCAGCAGTGACGCAGGGGCAGGTGGCTACACCTTC. Its protein product is CASSDAGAGGYTF. J is TRBJ1-2 and V is TRBV2; a weak D match, TRBD1 (6 bases). Germline V gene data show CDR1 as SNHLY and CDR2 as FYNNEI. Trimming pared 3 bases from V and 7 bases from J, leaving 12 bases between. The CDR3 runs to 13 residues.

This chain joins TRBV30 and TRBJ2-3, with D maybe TRBD1 (6 bases). Between the trimmed V and J ends, which lost 2 bases and 0 bases, there was a span of 9 bases. This CDR3 is 14 amino acids long. The germline V gene encodes CDR1 GTSNPN and CDR2 SVGIG (reference sequence). As DNA, the CDR3 is TGTGCCTGGAGTCTGGGGGCGAGCACAGATACGCAGTATTTT. Translation: CAWSLGASTDTQYF.

In its sample, this clonotype was seen many times. V gene TRBV6-1 combines with J gene TRBJ1-2; D is perhaps TRBD1 (6 bases). Trimming removed 7 bases at V and 6 bases at J, with 18 bases between. CDR3 length: 14 residues. Germline lookup yields CDR1 MNHNS and CDR2 SASEGT. The CDR3 DNA reads as TGTGCCAGCACCCCCCGAGGGGGGGCTGATGGCTACACCTTC. This translates into CASTPRGGADGYTF.

This chain connects TRBV2 to TRBJ2-3; D may match TRBD1 or TRBD2 (5 bases each). The CDR3 consists of 13 residues. V was trimmed by 2 bases and J by 8 bases, leaving 11 bases between them. CDR1 and CDR2 (germline): SNHLY, FYNNEI. The CDR3 spells CASSERGPVTQYF. The CDR3 DNA sequence: TGTGCCAGCAGTGAAAGGGGACCGGTTACGCAGTATTTT.

This clonotype came up many times. The gene calls are TRBV20-1 and TRBJ2-1, with 9 bases that match TRBD2. The CDR3 sequence is 15 residues long. The ends lost 5 bases at V and 2 bases at J; junction bases unmatched: 7. Per germline, CDR1 DFQATT and CDR2 SNEGSKA (reference sequence). The CDR3 nucleotides are TGCAGTGCTCGGGATAGCGGGGGTGCCTACAATGAGCAGTTCTTC. Residues: CSARDSGGAYNEQFF.

At least ten counts were recorded for this clonotype. The chain is built from TRBV7-2 and TRBJ2-5, with 7 bases aligning to TRBD1. This CDR3 region has 17 residues. Germline assignment: CDR1 SGHTA and CDR2 FQGNSA. J was trimmed by 0 bases and V by 5 bases; bases with no gene match: 12. The CDR3 loop reads CASSTAGTDPHQETQYF. The CDR3 nucleotides read TGTGCCAGCAGCACCGCCGGGACAGACCCCCACCAAGAGACCCAGTACTTC.

This clonotype was seen at least ten times. The V gene is TRBV28, the J gene TRBJ1-5; D not resolved. Per the germline V gene, CDR1 is MDHEN and CDR2 is SYDVKM. The length of the CDR3 is 15 residues. The ends were cut back, 3 bases at V and 4 bases at J, with 13 bases in the middle. In nucleotides, the CDR3 is TGTGCCAGCAGTTTGTGGCAGGAGAGTAATCAGCCCCAGCATTTT. Translation gives CASSLWQESNQPQHF.

There are many counts of this clonotype. The chain links TRBV7-9 to TRBJ1-3; the D is unclear. Germline-derived CDR1 and CDR2 are SEHNR and FQNEAQ (reference sequence). The CDR3 is 15 residues long. Trimming stripped 3 bases from V and 0 bases from J, with 9 bases between. The CDR3 region has the DNA TGTGCCAGCAGCTTCCCAGCGATCTCTGGAAACACCATATATTTT. Translation gives CASSFPAISGNTIYF. The full variable domain, in which reference TRBV7-9 and TRBJ1-3 provide the parts outside the CDR3, is DTGVSQNPRHKITKRGQNVTFRCDPISEHNRLYWYRQTLGQGPEFLTYFQNEAQLEKSRLLSDRFSAERPKGSFSTLEIQRTEQGDSAMYLCASSFPAISGNTIYFGEGSWLTVV.

The chain employs TRBV6-1 and TRBJ2-1; the D is unclear. Germline lookup yields CDR1 MNHNS and CDR2 SASEGT. The CDR3 is 15 amino acids. V lost 2 bases and J lost 5, with 13 bases in between. The CDR3 loop reads CASSESAARNNEQFF. The CDR3 coding sequence is TGTGCCAGCAGTGAATCGGCAGCGAGAAACAATGAGCAGTTCTTC.